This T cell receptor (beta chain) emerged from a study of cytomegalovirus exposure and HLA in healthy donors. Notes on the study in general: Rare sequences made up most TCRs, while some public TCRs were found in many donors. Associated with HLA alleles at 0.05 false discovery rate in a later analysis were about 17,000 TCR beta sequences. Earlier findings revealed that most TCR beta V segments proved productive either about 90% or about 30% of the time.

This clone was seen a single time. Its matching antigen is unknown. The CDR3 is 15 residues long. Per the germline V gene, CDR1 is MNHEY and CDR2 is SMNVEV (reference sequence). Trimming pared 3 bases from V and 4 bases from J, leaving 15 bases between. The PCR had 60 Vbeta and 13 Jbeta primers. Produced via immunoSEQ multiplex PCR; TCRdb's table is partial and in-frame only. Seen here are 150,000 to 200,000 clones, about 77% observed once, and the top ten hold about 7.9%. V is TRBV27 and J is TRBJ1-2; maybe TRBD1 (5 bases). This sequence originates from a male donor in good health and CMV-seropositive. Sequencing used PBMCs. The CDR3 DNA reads TGTGCCAGCAGTTTTACAGGTCGGCCTTTCTATGGCTACACCTTC. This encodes CASSFTGRPFYGYTF.